Shown below are 2 T cell receptor beta chains from a single sample sequenced in a study of T cells after posttransplantation cyclophosphamide. Only in-frame clones appear in the TCRdb table, and some are missing; sequencing was by immunoSEQ multiplex PCR. The sample lists about 24,000 clones, 86% occurring once. The sample consisted of PBMCs. The source is a woman aged 55-70 years with a blood cancer, CMV-positive, and with a related stem cell donor.

V is TRBV27 and J is TRBJ2-5, with 9 bases identical to TRBD1. The end of the DNA aligns better with TRBJ2-7, so the J call may be wrong. The germline V gene encodes CDR1 MNHEY and CDR2 SMNVEV (reference sequence). The CDR3 length is 17 residues. In DNA, the CDR3 is TGTGCCAGCAGTACAAACCAGCCGGGACAGGGTTCCTACGAGCAGTACTTC. Its translation is CASSTNQPGQGSYEQYF.

This clone was recorded only once. The sample carries other DNA sequences with the same CDR3. The chain uses TRBV6-1 and TRBJ1-1; weak D call: TRBD1 (5 bases). V lost 4 bases, J lost 1 base, and 10 bases lay in between. Germline V CDR1 and CDR2: MNHNS, SASEGT. The CDR3 has 14 amino acids. The CDR3 sequence: CASSGGLTNTEAFF. The CDR3 region has the DNA TGTGCCAGCAGTGGGGGACTGACGAACACTGAAGCTTTCTTT.